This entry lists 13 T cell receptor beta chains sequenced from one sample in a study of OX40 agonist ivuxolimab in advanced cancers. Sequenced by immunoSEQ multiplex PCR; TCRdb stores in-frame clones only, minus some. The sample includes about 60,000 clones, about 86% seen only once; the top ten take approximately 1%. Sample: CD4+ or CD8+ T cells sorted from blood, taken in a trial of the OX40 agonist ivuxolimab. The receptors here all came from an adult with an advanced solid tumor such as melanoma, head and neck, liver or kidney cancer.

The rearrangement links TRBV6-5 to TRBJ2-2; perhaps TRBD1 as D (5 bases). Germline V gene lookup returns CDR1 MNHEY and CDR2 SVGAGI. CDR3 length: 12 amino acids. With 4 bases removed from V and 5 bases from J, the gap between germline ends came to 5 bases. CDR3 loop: CASSSGTGELFF. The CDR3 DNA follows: TGTGCCAGCAGTTCAGGGACCGGGGAGCTGTTTTTT.

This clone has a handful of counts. The CDR3 DNA reads as TGTGCCAGCTCACAGAACTCAGGGGCAGCTCAGCCCCAGCATTTT. Protein product: CASSQNSGAAQPQHF. This sequence joins TRBV18 and TRBJ1-5, with D tentatively TRBD1 (6 bases). V lost 4 bases and J lost 6, with 16 bases in between. Germline assignment: CDR1 KGHSH and CDR2 LQKENI. CDR3 length: 15 amino acids.

CDR3 sequence (DNA): TGTGCCAGCAGTGAGGGGTCCGGGCTTGGCTACACCTTC. It translates to CASSEGSGLGYTF. The chain joins TRBV2 to TRBJ1-2; D not resolved. CDR1 SNHLY and CDR2 FYNNEI come from the germline V gene. The CDR3 spans 13 residues. V shed 3 bases and J shed 7 bases, with 12 bases lying between them.

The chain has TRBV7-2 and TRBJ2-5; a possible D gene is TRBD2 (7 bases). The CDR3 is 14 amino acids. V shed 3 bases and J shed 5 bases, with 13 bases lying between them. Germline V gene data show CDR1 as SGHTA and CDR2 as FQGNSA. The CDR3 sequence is CASSFGGPRETQYF. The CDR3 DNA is TGTGCCAGCAGCTTCGGGGGGCCACGGGAGACCCAGTACTTC. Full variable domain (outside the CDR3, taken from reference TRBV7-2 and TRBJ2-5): GAGVSQSPSNKVTEKGKDVELRCDPISGHTALYWYRQSLGQGLEFLIYFQGNSAPDKSGLPSDRFSAERTGGSVSTLTIQRTQQEDSAVYLCASSFGGPRETQYFGPGTRLLVL.

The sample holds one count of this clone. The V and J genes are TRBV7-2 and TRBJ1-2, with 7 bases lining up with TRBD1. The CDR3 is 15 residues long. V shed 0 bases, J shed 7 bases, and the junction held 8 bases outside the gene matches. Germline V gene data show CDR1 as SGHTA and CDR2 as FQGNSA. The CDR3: CASSLASGQAFGYTF. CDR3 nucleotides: TGTGCCAGCAGCTTAGCTTCAGGACAGGCTTTTGGCTACACCTTC.

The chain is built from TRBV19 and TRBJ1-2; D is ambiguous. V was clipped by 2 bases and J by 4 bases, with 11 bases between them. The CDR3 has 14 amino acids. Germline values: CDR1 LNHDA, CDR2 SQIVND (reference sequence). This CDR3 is CASSIPKFPYGYTF. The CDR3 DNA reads TGTGCCAGTAGTATACCGAAATTCCCCTATGGCTACACCTTC.

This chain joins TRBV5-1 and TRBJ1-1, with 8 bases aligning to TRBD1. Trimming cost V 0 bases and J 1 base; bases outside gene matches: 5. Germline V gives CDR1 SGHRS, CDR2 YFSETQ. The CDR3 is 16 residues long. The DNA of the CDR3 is TGCGCCAGCAGCTTGGGCCGACAGGGGACGAACACTGAAGCTTTCTTT. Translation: CASSLGRQGTNTEAFF. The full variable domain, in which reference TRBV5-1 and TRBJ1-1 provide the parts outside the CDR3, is KAGVTQTPRYLIKTRGQQVTLSCSPISGHRSVSWYQQTPGQGLQFLFEYFSETQRNKGNFPGRFSGRQFSNSRSEMNVSTLELGDSALYLCASSLGRQGTNTEAFFGQGTRLTVV.

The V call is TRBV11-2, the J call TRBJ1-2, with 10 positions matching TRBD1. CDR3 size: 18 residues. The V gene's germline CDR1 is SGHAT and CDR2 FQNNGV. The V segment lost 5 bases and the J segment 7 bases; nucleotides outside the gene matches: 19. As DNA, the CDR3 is TGTGCCAGCAGCCTAACTACCCTGAGGACAGGGGGAAAGGGTGGCTACACCTTC. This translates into CASSLTTLRTGGKGGYTF. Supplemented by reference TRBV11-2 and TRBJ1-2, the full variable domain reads EAGVAQSPRYKIIEKRQSVAFWCNPISGHATLYWYQQILGQGPKLLIQFQNNGVVDDSQLPKDRFSAERLKGVDSTLKIQPAKLEDSAVYLCASSLTTLRTGGKGGYTFGSGTRLTVV.

Here the CDR3 reads CASSYRGQGAGNTIYF. CDR3 nucleotides: TGTGCCAGCAGTTACCGCGGACAGGGAGCTGGAAACACCATATATTTT. The chain couples TRBV6-5 to TRBJ1-3; 8 bases line up with TRBD1. The trim removed 2 bases at V and 2 bases at J, leaving 5 bases unmatched. CDR1 MNHEY and CDR2 SVGAGI come from the germline V gene. The CDR3 is 16 amino acids.

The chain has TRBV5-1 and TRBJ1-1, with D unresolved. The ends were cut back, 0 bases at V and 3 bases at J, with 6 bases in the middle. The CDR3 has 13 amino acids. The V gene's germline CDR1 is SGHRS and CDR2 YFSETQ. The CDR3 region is CASSLVADTEAFF. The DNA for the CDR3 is TGCGCCAGCAGCTTGGTGGCAGACACTGAAGCTTTCTTT.

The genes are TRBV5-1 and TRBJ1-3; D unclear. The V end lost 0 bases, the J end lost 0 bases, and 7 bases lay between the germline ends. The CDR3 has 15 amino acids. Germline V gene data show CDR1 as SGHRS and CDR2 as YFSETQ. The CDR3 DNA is TGCGCCAGCAGCTTGGACACGGGCTCTGGAAACACCATATATTTT. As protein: CASSLDTGSGNTIYF.

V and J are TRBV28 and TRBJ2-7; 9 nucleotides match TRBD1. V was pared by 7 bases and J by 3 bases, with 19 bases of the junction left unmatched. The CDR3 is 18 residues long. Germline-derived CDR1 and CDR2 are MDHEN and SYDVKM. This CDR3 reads CASTSPPGTGSTLYEQYF. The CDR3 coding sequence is TGTGCCAGCACCTCACCCCCCGGGACAGGGTCAACTCTCTACGAGCAGTACTTC.

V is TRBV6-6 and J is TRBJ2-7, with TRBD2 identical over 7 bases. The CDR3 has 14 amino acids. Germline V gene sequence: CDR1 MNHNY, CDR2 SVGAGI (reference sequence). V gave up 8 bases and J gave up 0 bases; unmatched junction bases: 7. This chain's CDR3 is CASLSGGHSYEQYF. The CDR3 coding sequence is TGTGCCAGCTTGTCGGGGGGTCACTCCTACGAGCAGTACTTC.